The rows below give T cell receptor beta chains drawn from one sample of a study of beta chain features in type 1 diabetes. TCRdb's table, derived via immunoSEQ multiplex PCR, lists solely in-frame clones and lacks some. The sample holds 70,000 to 90,000 clones; around 32% are singletons and the top ten take over 0.4%. Sequencing was carried out using stem cell memory CD4+ T cells from blood. The receptors shown here come from a woman aged 18-29 years in good health. Each CDR3 is given with its conserved first and last residue. The D gene is left open where the match is weak. Part of the rows lack a size; the others show once, few, many or a class for expanded clones.

j_call clone_size v_call d_call cdr3_nt cdr3_aa
TRBJ1-2 - TRBV7-2 - TGTGCCAGCAGCTCGAGAAACTATGGCTACACCTTC CASSSRNYGYTF
TRBJ2-3 - TRBV2 - TGTGCCAGCAGTGAGGGATTTGGAGGTATCCAGTATTTT CASSEGFGGIQYF
TRBJ1-5 - TRBV5-8 TRBD1 TGTGCCAGCAGCAACAGGGGCGGTGGGAATCAGCCCCAGCATTTT CASSNRGGGNQPQHF
TRBJ1-5 - TRBV4-1 - TGCGCCAGCAGCCGAGCAGGTTCGAGCCAGCCCCAGCATTTT CASSRAGSSQPQHF
TRBJ2-3 few TRBV7-2 TRBD1 TGTGCCAGCAGCCTTAAAACAGGGGGCGCCGGGGATACGCAGTATTTT CASSLKTGGAGDTQYF
TRBJ2-5 - TRBV5-1 - TGCGCCAGCAGCTTGAGAAGGGGGAGTGGGACCCAGTACTTC CASSLRRGSGTQYF
TRBJ1-5 - TRBV12-5 - TGTGCTAGTGGTTTGGTCGGGGGACTCCAGCCCCAGCATTTT CASGLVGGLQPQHF
TRBJ2-7 - TRBV6-5 TRBD1 TGTGCCAGCAGCCGTTCGACAGGGTCCCCCTACGAGCAGTACTTC CASSRSTGSPYEQYF
TRBJ2-5 - TRBV2 TRBD2 TGTGCCAGCAGCAGGGGACTAGCAGAGGAGACCCAGTACTTC CASSRGLAEETQYF
TRBJ2-5 - TRBV7-9 TRBD1 TGTGCCAGCAGCCCCGGGACAGTACAAGAGACCCAGTACTTC CASSPGTVQETQYF
TRBJ2-1 few TRBV6-5 TRBD1 TGTGCCAGCAGCCGACAGGGGGCACGGAAGAATGAGCAGTTCTTC CASSRQGARKNEQFF
TRBJ2-5 - TRBV5-1 TRBD1 TGCGCCAGCAGTCCGGACAGGGTTGAGACCCAGTACTTC CASSPDRVETQYF
TRBJ2-2 - TRBV30 TRBD2 TGTGCCTGGGCCTTTATGGGAGGGCCTTCCGGGGAGCTGTTTTTT CAWAFMGGPSGELFF
TRBJ2-3 - TRBV11-2 TRBD2 TGTGCCAGCAGTCGGGGGAATGGCGGGAGAGATACGCAGTATTTT CASSRGNGGRDTQYF
TRBJ2-1 few TRBV30 - TGTGCCTGGACCACCGGGTACTCCTACAATGAGCAGTTCTTC CAWTTGYSYNEQFF